This T cell receptor beta chain is drawn from a study of blood T cell repertoires in COVID-19 (dated by TCRdb to 2018 to 2021). Some background on the complete study: Collaborator samples came from the United States, Italy and Spain and covered acute and convalescent phases of COVID-19. A de-identified subject ID, COVID-19 status, age in years and sex were almost always included in the sample metadata. The samples were drawn from the first 160 participants of the ongoing ImmuneRACE study and from roughly 1,300 subjects provided by 6 global collaborators. The repertoires were released in a freely available public database meant as a resource for research on the immune response to SARS-CoV-2. Subjects who had been exposed to COVID-19, were actively infected with it, or had recovered from it provided the deeply sampled blood TCRbeta repertoires that made up the dataset. Where available, HLA class I and class II types were taken from metadata supplied by the sample provider and were not determined by assay-based typing. The prospective study material was composed of cDNA or gDNA derived from T cells, B-cell-depleted T cells, or PBMCs. Points the paper makes about the study in general: How much clinical and demographic metadata was included differed by source and by participant, and the metadata was provided uncurated.

In Seattle, one collaborating source enrolled patients while the infection was active and tracked those patients longitudinally over the course of disease. Each collaborating institution followed its own protocols to collect whole blood in K2EDTA tubes. For TCRbeta analysis, collaborators shipped samples in one of three forms: frozen whole blood, isolated PBMCs, or DNA extracted from either of those sample types. TCRbeta CDR3 regions were amplified from genomic DNA by means of the immunoSEQ Assay, a bias-controlled multiplex PCR. The study's own analysis went as follows. The number of nucleated cells in each sample was estimated by amplification of reference gene primers within the assay. To quantify the absolute abundance of each unique TCRbeta CDR3 rearrangement, sequence reads were collapsed and filtered. For each sample, productive Simpson clonality was calculated as the square root of Simpson's diversity index across productive rearrangements. TCRdb mirrors the immuneACCESS table, restricted to in-frame sequences. Some clones are absent from its copies; in checked studies, under half trace to an unresolved V gene, and the reason for the others is unknown. Clonal size and the V and J genes are those of that table, whereas D and trimming came from the DNA. The sample records approximately 250,000 clones, 65% to 90% of which are singletons. The top ten clonotypes cover 5.1% of the sample.

Details on this clone: Its antigen target is currently unknown. No much larger clone is present one base from it, and per-base qualities are unavailable. The same CDR3 is also encoded by other DNA sequences in this sample.

The clonotype originates from a man aged 50 or older with COVID-19, enrolled during active disease. Input material: peripheral blood.

The DNA sequence follows: TGCGCCAGCAGCTTGTCCCAGTACTACGAGCAGTACTTC. This codes for CASSLSQYYEQYF. The chain was built from TRBV5-1 and TRBJ2-7; no D gene call is confident. CDR1 SGHRS and CDR2 YFSETQ were looked up in the germline V gene. V gives up 1 base and J gives up 3 bases, and the segment between their germline ends measures 8 bases. Reading from cysteine to phenylalanine, the CDR3 counts 13 amino acids. Just the 39-base CDR3 DNA is kept, in frame starting at base 1.